Presented here are 2 T cell receptor beta chains from one specimen sequenced in a study of stem cell transplantation in POMP-related autoinflammatory disease. Method: immunoSEQ multiplex PCR; TCRdb's copy keeps in-frame clones and lacks some. The sample yields about 68,000 clones, approximately 91% seen once. Sample: CD4+ T cells from PBMCs, taken after stem cell transplantation. The receptor source for this set is a human patient with POMP-related autoinflammation and immune dysregulation (PRAID). Some T cells may be provided by the graft donor.

The rearrangement uses TRBV18 and TRBJ1-5; 7 nucleotides match TRBD1. This CDR3 spans 18 amino acids. Unmatched junction bases numbered 15, after V lost 2 bases and J lost 5 bases. Germline-derived CDR1 and CDR2 are KGHSH and LQKENI. CDR3 sequence: CASSPEIKTGFADQPQHF. Written as DNA, the CDR3 is TGTGCCAGCTCACCAGAAATCAAGACAGGGTTTGCGGATCAGCCCCAGCATTTT.

This clone was seen more than once but under ten times. The chain is built from TRBV19 and TRBJ1-1; no clear D gene. The CDR3 totals 14 residues. Between the trimmed V and J ends, which lost 2 bases and 3 bases, there was a span of 10 bases. Germline CDR1 and CDR2: LNHDA and SQIVND (reference sequence). The CDR3, as DNA: TGTGCCAGTAGTATACGGTTTCACTACACTGAAGCTTTCTTT. This sequence encodes CASSIRFHYTEAFF.